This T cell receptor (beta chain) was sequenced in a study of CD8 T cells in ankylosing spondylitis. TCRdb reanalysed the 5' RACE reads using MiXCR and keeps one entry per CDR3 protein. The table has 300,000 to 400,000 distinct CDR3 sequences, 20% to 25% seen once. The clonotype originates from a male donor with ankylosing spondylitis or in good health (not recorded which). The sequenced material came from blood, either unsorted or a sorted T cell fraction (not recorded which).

The DNA of the CDR3 is TGTGCCAGCAGAGACGGGACGGATAACTACGAGCAGTACTTC. Residues: CASRDGTDNYEQYF. The rearrangement joins TRBV2 to TRBJ2-7, with D perhaps given as TRBD1 or TRBD2 (5 bases each). The CDR3 runs to 14 residues. Germline V gene data show CDR1 as SNHLY and CDR2 as FYNNEI. Trimming stripped 6 bases from V and 3 bases from J, with 15 bases between.